These T cell receptor beta chains were read from a single sample in a study of T cell changes during pregnancy in multiple sclerosis. Generated by immunoSEQ multiplex PCR, the TCRdb table keeps only in-frame clones and is missing some. The sample yields 90,000 to 95,000 clones, 90% to 95% seen once. Source: peripheral blood, taken in the third trimester of pregnancy. The receptors here all came from a female donor with multiple sclerosis, enrolled in a pregnancy study. CDR3s include the opening cysteine and the closing phenylalanine or tryptophan. Fields, in order: J gene, D gene, V gene, CDR3 DNA, CDR3 protein. The D gene is left open where the match is weak.

j_gene: TRBJ2-1; d_gene: TRBD2; v_gene: TRBV6-5; CDR3nt: TGTGCCAGCCGGCGAGGAGCGGGAGCCTATGAGCAGTTCTTC; CDR3aa: CASRRGAGAYEQFF
j_gene: TRBJ1-2; d_gene: TRBD1; v_gene: TRBV7-8; CDR3nt: TGTGCCAGCAGCTTAGCGGGACAGGGATATGGCTACACCTTC; CDR3aa: CASSLAGQGYGYTF
j_gene: TRBJ1-2; d_gene: -; v_gene: TRBV5-6; CDR3nt: TGTGCCAGCAGCTTGGCGAAGCCAGGGAACTATGGCTACACCTTC; CDR3aa: CASSLAKPGNYGYTF
j_gene: TRBJ2-1; d_gene: TRBD2; v_gene: TRBV5-1; CDR3nt: TGCGCCAGCATCCCTGGGACTAGCGGGAGGTGGGAAAATGAGCAGTTCTTC; CDR3aa: CASIPGTSGRWENEQFF
j_gene: TRBJ2-1; d_gene: -; v_gene: TRBV7-9; CDR3nt: TGTGCCAGCAGCTTAGTCGGGAATGCCTACAATGAGCAGTTCTTC; CDR3aa: CASSLVGNAYNEQFF
j_gene: TRBJ2-1; d_gene: TRBD2; v_gene: TRBV5-5; CDR3nt: TGTGCCAGCCAACGGACCGGGACTAGCAGCAATGAGCAGTTCTTC; CDR3aa: CASQRTGTSSNEQFF
j_gene: TRBJ2-1; d_gene: TRBD1; v_gene: TRBV19; CDR3nt: TGTGCCACTGGGACAGGGACTATTTGGGAGCAGTTCTTC; CDR3aa: CATGTGTIWEQFF
j_gene: TRBJ2-7; d_gene: -; v_gene: TRBV27; CDR3nt: TGTGCCAGCAGTTTTGGGAGGGGGTTTTTGGGCTACGAGCAGTACTTC; CDR3aa: CASSFGRGFLGYEQYF
j_gene: TRBJ2-7; d_gene: -; v_gene: TRBV5-1; CDR3nt: TGCGCCAGCAGCTCGACATATCAGGAGCAGTACTTC; CDR3aa: CASSSTYQEQYF
j_gene: TRBJ2-5; d_gene: TRBD2; v_gene: TRBV28; CDR3nt: TGTGCCAGCAGTCCGGGACTAGCGGGAGTGATCTCAGAGACCCAGTACTTC; CDR3aa: CASSPGLAGVISETQYF
j_gene: TRBJ2-1; d_gene: TRBD1; v_gene: TRBV5-6; CDR3nt: TGTGCCAGCAGCTTGCCGGGGACAGGCGATTACAATGAGCAGTTCTTC; CDR3aa: CASSLPGTGDYNEQFF
j_gene: TRBJ2-3; d_gene: TRBD2; v_gene: TRBV5-1; CDR3nt: TGCGCCAGCAGCTGGGACGGACTAGCAGCTACTAGCACAGATACGCAGTATTTT; CDR3aa: CASSWDGLAATSTDTQYF
j_gene: TRBJ2-5; d_gene: TRBD2; v_gene: TRBV4-2; CDR3nt: TGTGCCAGCAGCCAAGGGACAACTAGCGGGAGAAGTCAAGAGACCCAGTACTTC; CDR3aa: CASSQGTTSGRSQETQYF
j_gene: TRBJ1-1; d_gene: -; v_gene: TRBV27; CDR3nt: TGTGCCAGCAGTTTGTACAGGGACACTGAAGCTTTCTTT; CDR3aa: CASSLYRDTEAFF
j_gene: TRBJ2-3; d_gene: -; v_gene: TRBV5-1; CDR3nt: TGCGCCAGCAGCTTGGGCAGGGCGGGCACAGATACGCAGTATTTT; CDR3aa: CASSLGRAGTDTQYF
j_gene: TRBJ1-2; d_gene: -; v_gene: TRBV15; CDR3nt: TGTGCCACCAGCAAAAAAAGGGGGGGGAACTATGGCTACACCTTC; CDR3aa: CATSKKRGGNYGYTF